Following are 21 T cell receptor beta chains from one sample sequenced in a study of shared clonotypes between healthy human individuals. Profiled with immunoSEQ multiplex PCR; TCRdb holds only in-frame clones, not every one. The sample consists of roughly 220,000 clones, about 69% of them appearing once. Sequencing was carried out using memory CD4+ T cells sorted from blood. Subset reported: CD45RA-negative fraction. Receptors originate from a man in his thirties or forties in good health.

J is TRBJ2-2 and V is TRBV30, with D uncertain. This CDR3 comprises 15 residues. Trimming removed 6 bases at V and 0 bases at J, with 14 bases between. In germline, CDR1 is GTSNPN, CDR2 SVGIG (reference sequence). The CDR3, as DNA: TGTGCCTGCGGTACAGAGTCAGCGAACACCGGGGAGCTGTTTTTT. Translation: CACGTESANTGELFF. The full variable domain, rest sourced from reference TRBV30 and TRBJ2-2, is SQTIHQWPATLVQPVGSPLSLECTVEGTSNPNLYWYRQAAGRGLQLLFYSVGIGQISSEVPQNLSASRPQDRQFILSSKKLLLSDSGFYLCACGTESANTGELFFGEGSRLTVL.

This clone occurred a few times. CDR3 protein: CASSFNDRGETQYF. The CDR3 nucleotides read TGCGCCAGCAGCTTTAATGACAGGGGCGAGACCCAGTACTTC. The V call is TRBV5-1, the J call TRBJ2-5; 8 bases map to TRBD1. V shed 2 bases and J 5 bases; nucleotides not matched to a gene: 5. CDR1 is SGHRS and CDR2 is YFSETQ in the germline V gene. The CDR3 runs to 14 residues.

This clone was picked up many times. V gene TRBV15 combines with J gene TRBJ1-4; 8 bases are shared with TRBD1. The CDR3 runs 14 residues. Germline CDR1 LNHNV, CDR2 YYDKDF (reference sequence). V lost 2 bases and J lost 5; bases outside the gene matches: 1. The DNA for the CDR3 is TGTGCCACCAGCAGACAGGGGGCGAATGAAAAACTGTTTTTT. Translation gives CATSRQGANEKLFF.

V is TRBV5-4 and J is TRBJ2-7; TRBD1 aligns across 8 bases. Germline V gives CDR1 SGHNT, CDR2 YYREEE (reference sequence). CDR3 length: 15 amino acids. Trimming cost V 4 bases and J 2 bases; bases outside gene matches: 8. CDR3 bases: TGTGCCAGCAGCACACGGACAGGGCCTGCCTACGAGCAGTACTTC. The encoded protein is CASSTRTGPAYEQYF.

The chain combines TRBV7-3 with TRBJ2-5; D remains ambiguous. The ends were cut back, 5 bases at V and 5 bases at J, with 12 bases in the middle. The CDR3 is made up of 13 amino acids. Germline V gene sequence: CDR1 SGHTA, CDR2 FQGTGA. The CDR3 here is CASSPSDSETQYF. The CDR3, as DNA: TGTGCCAGCAGCCCAAGCGACTCGGAGACCCAGTACTTC.

CDR3 bases: TGTGCCAGCAGCCGGGCAACAGGGCGAGAAGAGACCCAGTACTTC. Its protein product is CASSRATGREETQYF. The rearrangement uses TRBV7-2 and TRBJ2-5; possible D gene TRBD1, 6 bases. The CDR3 is 15 amino acids. Looked up from germline, CDR1 is SGHTA and CDR2 is FQGNSA. V lost 5 bases and J lost 3, with 16 bases in between.

The chain employs TRBV5-4 and TRBJ1-5, with D perhaps matching TRBD1 (5 bases). The CDR3 contains 15 residues. Deletions cut 4 bases from V and 4 bases from J, with 15 bases between. Per the germline V gene, CDR1 is SGHNT and CDR2 is YYREEE (reference sequence). In DNA, the CDR3 is TGTGCCAGCAGCCGCTGGGGGACGGCTAATCAGCCCCAGCATTTT. It is translated as CASSRWGTANQPQHF. Together with reference TRBV5-4 and TRBJ1-5, the CDR3 gives the full variable domain: ETGVTQSPTHLIKTRGQQVTLRCSSQSGHNTVSWYQQALGQGPQFIFQYYREEENGRGNFPPRFSGLQFPNYSSELNVNALELDDSALYLCASSRWGTANQPQHFGDGTRLSIL.

The chain links TRBV4-1 to TRBJ1-2; D unresolved. Trimming shortened V by 4 bases and J by 3 bases, and 15 bases separated the two germline ends. Germline V gene sequence: CDR1 MGHRA, CDR2 YSYEKL. The CDR3 spans 15 residues. The CDR3 here is CASSPISRTDYGYTF. The CDR3 bases are TGCGCCAGCAGCCCGATCTCAAGGACGGACTATGGCTACACCTTC.

The V call is TRBV7-6, the J call TRBJ2-2; D is ambiguous. There are 13 residues in the CDR3. The germline CDR1 and CDR2 sequences are SGHVS and FNYEAQ. Trimming took 5 bases from V and 4 from J, leaving 8 bases between them. CDR3 nucleotides: TGTGCCAGCAGCCCCCGCCGCACCGGGGAGCTGTTTTTT. Translated, it gives CASSPRRTGELFF.

This rearrangement joins TRBV10-3 to TRBJ2-7, with 9 bases lining up with TRBD1. CDR1 and CDR2 from the germline V gene are ENHRY and SYGVKD. This CDR3 has 16 amino acids. After removal of 3 bases from V and 3 bases from J, the junction contained 9 bases not matched to a gene. This chain's CDR3 is CAISDSTGTGNYEQYF. The CDR3 bases are TGTGCCATCAGTGACTCTACCGGGACAGGGAACTACGAGCAGTACTTC.

This sequence joins TRBV6-1 and TRBJ1-5; D remains unclear. V lost 6 bases to trimming and J lost 1 base, with 13 bases between them. This CDR3 has 15 amino acids. The germline gives CDR1 MNHNS, CDR2 SASEGT. The CDR3 spells CASRKLTESNQPQHF. CDR3 nucleotides: TGTGCCAGCAGGAAGCTTACGGAAAGCAATCAGCCCCAGCATTTT.

J is TRBJ2-1 and V is TRBV29-1, with 7 bases that match TRBD2. The CDR3 contains 15 residues. J lost 9 bases, V lost 1 base, and 12 bases had no gene match. CDR1 and CDR2 from the germline V gene are SQVTM and ANQGSEA. For the CDR3, the DNA is TGCAGCGTTGAAGCTCGGGACTACCTCGACGGTGAGCAGTTCTTC. This sequence encodes CSVEARDYLDGEQFF.

CDR3 DNA: TGTGCCAGCAGCGTAGACAGCCTCTCCGGAAACACCATATATTTT. This codes for CASSVDSLSGNTIYF. J is TRBJ1-3 and V is TRBV9, with D uncertain. V gave up 0 bases and J gave up 4 bases, with 11 bases separating them. CDR3 size: 15 residues. The germline CDR1 and CDR2 sequences are SGDLS and YYNGEE.

The chain couples TRBV27 to TRBJ2-1; TRBD2 matches 9 bases. V trimming: 3 bases; J trimming: 10 bases; junction bases outside the gene matches: 7. The length of the CDR3 is 14 residues. Germline V CDR1 and CDR2: MNHEY, SMNVEV (reference sequence). CDR3 region: CASSFRGLAGEQFF. The CDR3 DNA follows: TGTGCCAGCAGTTTTAGGGGACTAGCAGGGGAGCAGTTCTTC.

The rearrangement links TRBV7-9 to TRBJ2-5; no definite D call. In germline, CDR1 is SEHNR, CDR2 FQNEAQ (reference sequence). Trimming took 5 bases from V and 4 from J, leaving 20 bases between them. This CDR3 is 16 amino acids long. The CDR3 nucleotides are TGTGCCAGCAGCCTCACCCGTTTCTCCATAGGAGAGACCCAGTACTTC. This sequence encodes CASSLTRFSIGETQYF.

The V call is TRBV28, the J call TRBJ1-5; TRBD1 matches 7 bases. Germline V gene data show CDR1 as MDHEN and CDR2 as SYDVKM. CDR3 size: 15 residues. V trimming: 7 bases; J trimming: 0 bases; junction bases outside the gene matches: 6. CDR3 bases: TGTGCCAGCAATGTGGGACAGTATAGCAATCAGCCCCAGCATTTT. It translates to CASNVGQYSNQPQHF.

This clone was detected a few times. The V gene is TRBV5-4, the J gene TRBJ1-2; perhaps TRBD1 as D (5 bases). This CDR3 is 12 amino acids long. Looked up from germline, CDR1 is SGHNT and CDR2 is YYREEE (reference sequence). Trimming removed 4 bases from V and 3 bases from J, with 7 bases in between. The CDR3 is CASSMTDYGYTF. CDR3 in DNA: TGTGCCAGCAGCATGACAGACTATGGCTACACCTTC. The full variable domain, rest sourced from reference TRBV5-4 and TRBJ1-2, is ETGVTQSPTHLIKTRGQQVTLRCSSQSGHNTVSWYQQALGQGPQFIFQYYREEENGRGNFPPRFSGLQFPNYSSELNVNALELDDSALYLCASSMTDYGYTFGSGTRLTVV.

The V gene is TRBV4-2, the J gene TRBJ2-1; TRBD2 aligns across 9 bases. This CDR3 region has 17 residues. Germline V lookup: CDR1 LGHNA, CDR2 YNFKEQ. The J segment lost 1 base and the V segment lost 4 bases, leaving 8 bases of the junction unmatched. The CDR3 bases are TGTGCCAGCAGCCCGGCAGAGCGGGAGGATTCCTACAATGAGCAGTTCTTC. Residues: CASSPAEREDSYNEQFF.

This rearrangement joins TRBV7-8 to TRBJ1-2; 7 bases fit TRBD1. The CDR3 covers 17 residues. J was trimmed by 0 bases and V by 5 bases; bases with no gene match: 12. The germline CDR1 and CDR2 sequences are SGHVS and FQNEAQ. The CDR3 is CASSLRPGTAPNYGYTF. The CDR3 bases are TGTGCCAGCAGCCTACGTCCCGGGACAGCACCTAACTATGGCTACACCTTC.

The CDR3 DNA reads as TGTGCCAGCAGCTCCATTCCTTCGAGGGAAGATACGCAGTATTTT. Encoded protein: CASSSIPSREDTQYF. The chain combines TRBV5-6 with TRBJ2-3, with D possibly TRBD2 on 5 matching bases. Germline assignment: CDR1 SGHDT and CDR2 YYEEEE. V was cut by 3 bases and J by 5 bases, with 16 bases left in between. The CDR3 spans 15 residues.

This chain links TRBV5-6 with TRBJ2-2, with TRBD2 matching over 11 bases. In germline, CDR1 is SGHDT, CDR2 YYEEEE. V lost 0 bases to trimming and J lost 3 bases; unmatched junction nucleotides: 4. This CDR3 is 17 amino acids long. The CDR3 reads CASSLDLTSGDTGELFF. The CDR3 DNA is TGTGCCAGCAGCTTGGACCTGACTAGCGGGGACACCGGGGAGCTGTTTTTT. The whole variable domain, remainder taken from reference TRBV5-6 and TRBJ2-2, is DAGVTQSPTHLIKTRGQQVTLRCSPKSGHDTVSWYQQALGQGPQFIFQYYEEEERQRGNFPDRFSGHQFPNYSSELNVNALLLGDSALYLCASSLDLTSGDTGELFFGEGSRLTVL.